This TCR beta chain was obtained from a study of T cells in Graves' hyperthyroidism and ophthalmopathy. V was clipped by 3 bases and J by 8 bases, with 16 bases between them. This CDR3 has 13 amino acids. The germline CDR1 and CDR2 sequences are SQVTM and ANQGSEA. This clonotype occurred many times. TCR beta CDR3 region amplification was performed from RNA transcripts. The HTBI primer set served for first-round RT-PCR of the TCR CDR3. A single record per CDR3 protein comes from TCRdb applying MiXCR to the multiplex PCR reads. In the table there are around 350,000 distinct CDR3 sequences, approximately 17% of which are singletons. Exclusion criteria comprised uncontrolled infection, other autoimmune disease, pregnancy or lactation. The blood was taken when hyperthyroidism was first diagnosed, before any ophthalmopathy symptoms showed up.

The rearrangement joins TRBV29-1 to TRBJ1-1, with a weak D call TRBD1 (6 bases). Sequencing input: blood. This sequence originates from a woman between 25 and 40 years old with Graves' hyperthyroidism that later progressed to Graves' ophthalmopathy. Here the CDR3 DNA reads TGCAGCGTTGATAAGGCAGGGGTAGTGGAAGCTTTCTTT. Translation gives CSVDKAGVVEAFF.